Only a few counts were recorded for the clone carrying this T cell receptor beta chain. Its antigen remains unidentified. There are 15 residues in the CDR3. Germline loops: CDR1 SGHTA, CDR2 FQGNSA. After removal of 4 bases from V and 8 bases from J, the junction contained 6 bases not matched to a gene. This record belongs to a study of T cells after yellow fever vaccination. Whole-study context: The authors prepared low-cell-number fractions using SMART-Seq v4 Ultra Low Input. Study findings and constraints: Post-booster reappearance was seen for most primary-vaccination clones (96% CD4, roughly 86% CD8).

One entry per CDR3 protein results from TCRdb running MiXCR on the 5' RACE reads. This sample has 300,000 to 400,000 distinct CDR3 sequences, with 8% to 10% found just once. This specimen consisted of PBMCs, obtained on the day of the first yellow fever vaccination. The receptor comes from a man aged 18 to 29 who received the YFV17D yellow fever vaccine. V and J are TRBV7-2 and TRBJ2-1, with 12 positions matching TRBD2. The CDR3, as DNA: TGTGCCAGCAGCTCTCTAGCGGGGGGGGGCTATGAGCAGTTCTTC. Translating gives CASSSLAGGGYEQFF.